Listed below are T cell receptor beta chains from one sample, sequenced in a study of cytomegalovirus exposure and HLA in healthy donors. Sequencing used immunoSEQ multiplex PCR; TCRdb keeps in-frame clones, though not all of them. The sample consists of around 91,000 clones, roughly nine tenths of them appearing once. Sequencing was performed on PBMCs. The receptors stem from a man aged 30 to 39 in good health and CMV-seropositive. CDR3s leave out the opening cysteine and the closing phenylalanine or tryptophan.

CDR3 | J | V
ATSRDYSNNQPQH | TRBJ1-5 | TRBV15
ASSQEAGRNQPQH | TRBJ1-5 | TRBV7-2
ASSQLIIAGGNTGELF | TRBJ2-2 | TRBV14
ASSRQGTNQPQH | TRBJ1-5 | TRBV5-6
ASSFADSYNEQF | TRBJ2-1 | TRBV6-5
ASSPDRVSYEQY | TRBJ2-7 | TRBV4-2
ASSLGTGALQTYGYT | TRBJ1-2 | TRBV9
ASSRGLAGSYNEQF | TRBJ2-1 | TRBV6-4
ASAWTVGDTEAF | TRBJ1-1 | TRBV5-4
ASSLSGTSTDTQY | TRBJ2-3 | TRBV14
ASSYLPPAQGASNEQF | TRBJ2-1 | TRBV18
ASSHRAPSGGALRTDTQY | TRBJ2-3 | TRBV27